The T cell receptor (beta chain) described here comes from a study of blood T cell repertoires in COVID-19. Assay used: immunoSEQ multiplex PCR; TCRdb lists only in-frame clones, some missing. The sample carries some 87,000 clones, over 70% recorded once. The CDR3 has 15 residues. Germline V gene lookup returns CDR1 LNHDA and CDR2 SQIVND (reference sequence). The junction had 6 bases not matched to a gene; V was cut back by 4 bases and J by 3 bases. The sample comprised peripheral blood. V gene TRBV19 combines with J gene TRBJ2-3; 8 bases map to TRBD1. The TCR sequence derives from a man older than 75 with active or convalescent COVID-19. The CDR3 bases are TGTGCCAGTAGTAGACCGGACAGGGCAACAGATACGCAGTATTTT. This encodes CASSRPDRATDTQYF. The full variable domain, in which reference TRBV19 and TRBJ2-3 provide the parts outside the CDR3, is DGGITQSPKYLFRKEGQNVTLSCEQNLNHDAMYWYRQDPGQGLRLIYYSQIVNDFQKGDIAEGYSVSREKKESFPLTVTSAQKNPTAFYLCASSRPDRATDTQYFGPGTRLTVL.